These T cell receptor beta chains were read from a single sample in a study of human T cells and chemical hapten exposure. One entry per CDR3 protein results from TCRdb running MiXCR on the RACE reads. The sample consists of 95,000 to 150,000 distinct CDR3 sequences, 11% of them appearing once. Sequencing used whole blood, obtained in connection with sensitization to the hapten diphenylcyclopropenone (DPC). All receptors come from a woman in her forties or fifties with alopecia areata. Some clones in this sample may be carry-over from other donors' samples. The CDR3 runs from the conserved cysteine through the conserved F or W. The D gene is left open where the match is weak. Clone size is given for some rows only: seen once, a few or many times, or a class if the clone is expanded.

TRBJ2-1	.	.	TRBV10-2	CASSETHRTVEQFF	TGCGCCAGCAGTGAGACACATCGGACAGTTGAGCAGTTCTTC
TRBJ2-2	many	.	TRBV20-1	CSAPYRGTHTGELFF	TGCAGTGCCCCCTATCGGGGGACGCACACCGGGGAGCTGTTTTTT
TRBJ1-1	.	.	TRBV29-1	CSVFRVENTEAFF	TGCAGCGTTTTCAGGGTGGAGAACACTGAAGCTTTCTTT
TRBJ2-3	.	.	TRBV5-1	CASSLGDTTDTQYF	TGCGCCAGCAGCTTAGGGGATACCACAGATACGCAGTATTTT
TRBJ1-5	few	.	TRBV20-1	CSARKQHNQPQHF	TGCAGTGCTAGAAAACAGCATAATCAGCCCCAGCATTTT
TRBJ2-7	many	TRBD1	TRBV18	CASSPGTGFYEQYF	TGTGCCAGCTCCCCAGGGACAGGGTTCTACGAGCAGTACTTC
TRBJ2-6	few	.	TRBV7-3	CASSLTGNPSGANVLTF	TGTGCCAGCAGCTTGACAGGAAACCCATCTGGGGCCAACGTCCTGACTTTC
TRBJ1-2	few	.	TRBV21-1	CASSKREGEVYGYTF	TGTGCCAGCAGCAAAAGGGAGGGAGAGGTCTATGGCTACACCTTC
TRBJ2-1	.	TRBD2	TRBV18	CASSPLAAHNEQFF	TGTGCCAGCTCACCCCTAGCGGCGCACAATGAGCAGTTCTTC
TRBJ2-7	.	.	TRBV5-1	CASSLETGRNEQYF	TGCGCCAGCAGCTTGGAAACAGGCAGGAACGAGCAGTACTTC
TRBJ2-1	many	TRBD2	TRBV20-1	CSARDLAGGSYNEQFF	TGCAGTGCTAGAGACCTGGCGGGGGGATCCTACAATGAGCAGTTCTTC
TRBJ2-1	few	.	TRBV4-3	CASSQDLGREQFF	TGCGCCAGCAGCCAAGATCTGGGTCGAGAGCAGTTCTTC
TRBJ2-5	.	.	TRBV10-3	CAISDRGQETQYF	TGTGCCATCAGTGATCGTGGGCAAGAGACCCAGTACTTC
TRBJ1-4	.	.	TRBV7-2	CASSGKWGANEKLFF	TGTGCCAGCAGCGGAAAGTGGGGAGCTAATGAAAAACTGTTTTTT
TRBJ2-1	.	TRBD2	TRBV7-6	CASSAVGGSGDEQFF	TGTGCCAGCAGTGCCGTGGGAGGGAGTGGTGATGAGCAGTTCTTC
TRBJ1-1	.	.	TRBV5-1	CASSLSAGTANTEAFF	TGCGCCAGCAGCTTGAGTGCCGGGACGGCGAACACTGAAGCTTTCTTT
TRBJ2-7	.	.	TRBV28	CASQGPGRSPYEQYF	TGTGCCAGCCAAGGGCCGGGACGAAGTCCCTACGAGCAGTACTTC
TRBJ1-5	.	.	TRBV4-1	CASSRSDRFNQPQHF	TGCGCCAGCAGCCGTTCCGACAGATTCAATCAGCCCCAGCATTTT
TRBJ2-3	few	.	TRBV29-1	CSVEEHSDTQYF	TGCAGCGTTGAAGAACATTCCGATACGCAGTATTTT
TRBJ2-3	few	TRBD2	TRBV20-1	CSPASGKTDTQYF	TGCAGTCCGGCTAGCGGGAAAACAGATACGCAGTATTTT
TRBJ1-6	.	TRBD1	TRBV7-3	CASSSAGGDSPLHF	TGTGCCAGCAGCTCCGCAGGGGGCGATTCACCCCTCCACTTT
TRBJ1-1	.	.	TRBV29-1	CSVGRGTEAFF	TGCAGCGTTGGAAGGGGGACTGAAGCTTTCTTT